The sequence of this T cell receptor beta chain was determined in a study of blood T cell repertoires in COVID-19. Sequencing used immunoSEQ multiplex PCR; TCRdb keeps in-frame clones, though not all of them. The sample consists of just under 65,000 clones, 65% to 80% of them appearing once. This CDR3 comprises 15 residues. Germline V gene lookup returns CDR1 LGHNA and CDR2 YNFKEQ. The J segment lost 8 bases and the V segment lost 2 bases, leaving 6 bases of the junction unmatched. The chain employs TRBV4-2 and TRBJ2-1; 10 bases fit TRBD2. The material sequenced was peripheral blood. The TCR was taken from a human donor in a cohort sampled during active COVID-19. CDR3 sequence (DNA): TGTGCCAGCAGCCAACCCGGGACTAGCGTCTATGAGCAGTTCTTC. Amino acids: CASSQPGTSVYEQFF.